This passage covers 30 T cell receptor beta chains from one sample sequenced in a study of cytomegalovirus exposure and HLA in healthy donors. The method was immunoSEQ multiplex PCR; TCRdb's version includes in-frame clones alone and lacks a portion of them. The profile shows over 150,000 clones, approximately 86% of them singletons. Sequencing used PBMCs. These receptors were taken from a young man in good health and CMV-seropositive.

The chain joins TRBV6-5 to TRBJ2-4; weak D call: TRBD2 (6 bases). Looked up from germline, CDR1 is MNHEY and CDR2 is SVGAGI. V was pared by 5 bases and J by 0 bases, with 11 bases between. The CDR3 spans 15 residues. In DNA, the CDR3 is TGTGCCAGCAGTAAACTAGCACTAGCCAAAAACATTCAGTACTTC. Protein: CASSKLALAKNIQYF.

This chain joins TRBV9 and TRBJ2-7; TRBD2 might be the D (6 bases). Per germline, CDR1 SGDLS and CDR2 YYNGEE. The V gene lost 3 bases and the J gene lost 6 bases, with 16 bases spanning the gap. The CDR3 has 14 amino acids. For the CDR3, the DNA is TGTGCCAGCAGCGGGGGGGTCCAGCAGGCCGAGCAGTACTTC. It is translated as CASSGGVQQAEQYF.

The CDR3 DNA follows: TGTGCCAGCTCACCAAACTCCGCCTACGAGCAGTACTTC. Translating it yields CASSPNSAYEQYF. The chain is built from TRBV18 and TRBJ2-7; D gene ambiguous. Germline V gene lookup returns CDR1 KGHSH and CDR2 LQKENI. The CDR3 is 13 residues long. Trimming took 2 bases from V and 2 from J, leaving 7 bases between them.

The chain couples TRBV6-4 to TRBJ2-1; 9 nucleotides align to TRBD1. The CDR3 is 14 amino acids. CDR1 and CDR2 (germline): MRHNA, SNTAGT. V lost 4 bases to trimming and J lost 8 bases; unmatched junction nucleotides: 6. CDR3 region: CASSGTGVGDEQFF. For the CDR3, the DNA is TGTGCCAGCAGTGGGACAGGGGTAGGCGATGAGCAGTTCTTC.

The chain has TRBV5-6 and TRBJ1-5, with TRBD1 as a possible D gene (5 bases). The length of the CDR3 is 14 residues. The germline CDR1 and CDR2 sequences are SGHDT and YYEEEE. V lost 4 bases, J lost 7 bases, and 15 bases lay in between. For the CDR3, the DNA is TGTGCCAGCAGCAGGGGAGGGGTCGGACAGCCCCAGCATTTT. It yields the protein CASSRGGVGQPQHF.

This chain links TRBV13 with TRBJ1-1; the D gene is possibly TRBD1 (6 bases). The CDR3 covers 14 residues. V was cut by 5 bases and J by 6 bases, with 16 bases left in between. The V gene's germline CDR1 is PRHDT and CDR2 FYEKMQ (reference sequence). The CDR3 nucleotides are TGTGCCAGCAGCCATGTTCGGGACAACCCTGAAGCTTTCTTT. Its translation is CASSHVRDNPEAFF. Full variable domain (rest looked up from reference TRBV13 and TRBJ1-1): AAGVIQSPRHLIKEKRETATLKCYPIPRHDTVYWYQQGPGQDPQFLISFYEKMQSDKGSIPDRFSAQQFSDYHSELNMSSLELGDSALYFCASSHVRDNPEAFFGQGTRLTVV.

A single count supports this clone. The CDR3 nucleotides are TGTGCCAGCAGCCCCCAACAGGGTGCCACTGAAGCTTTCTTT. It specifies CASSPQQGATEAFF. The V gene is TRBV7-3, the J gene TRBJ1-1, with a possible D match to TRBD1 (6 bases). There are 14 residues in the CDR3. Germline V gene data show CDR1 as SGHTA and CDR2 as FQGTGA. The germline V and J ends were trimmed by 5 bases and 4 bases, with 14 bases remaining between them.

This rearrangement joins TRBV2 to TRBJ1-1; D might be TRBD1 (5 bases). The V gene's germline CDR1 is SNHLY and CDR2 FYNNEI. The V end was cut by 2 bases, the J end by 11 bases, with 9 bases between. CDR3 size: 11 residues. The CDR3 DNA reads as TGTGCCAGCAGTGAATCAGGGTATGCTTTCTTT. Amino acid sequence: CASSESGYAFF. Full variable domain (remainder filled in from reference TRBV2 and TRBJ1-1): EPEVTQTPSHQVTQMGQEVILRCVPISNHLYFYWYRQILGQKVEFLVSFYNNEISEKSEIFDDQFSVERPDGSNFTLKIRSTKLEDSAMYFCASSESGYAFFGQGTRLTVV.

The chain is built from TRBV10-3 and TRBJ2-1; 14 bases fit TRBD2. V shed 0 bases, J shed 6 bases, and the junction held 1 base outside the gene matches. The CDR3 has 16 residues. Germline-derived CDR1 and CDR2 are ENHRY and SYGVKD. The CDR3 coding sequence is TGTGCCATCAGTGAGTCGGGGACTAGCGGGGGCAATGAGCAGTTCTTC. Its protein is CAISESGTSGGNEQFF.

The rearrangement uses TRBV2 and TRBJ1-2, with D possibly being TRBD1 (6 bases). Germline V gives CDR1 SNHLY, CDR2 FYNNEI. CDR3 length equals 13 residues. The V gene lost 3 bases and the J gene lost 4 bases, with 9 bases spanning the gap. The CDR3: CASSEGHTYGYTF. In DNA, the CDR3 is TGTGCCAGCAGTGAGGGACATACCTATGGCTACACCTTC.

V gene TRBV25-1 combines with J gene TRBJ1-6, with D maybe TRBD1 (6 bases). V dropped 4 bases and J dropped 7 bases, with 17 bases sitting between them. This CDR3 is 16 amino acids long. Germline values: CDR1 MGHDK, CDR2 SYGVNS. CDR3 amino acids: CASSGTQGRGNSPLHF. CDR3 in DNA: TGTGCCAGCAGTGGTACACAGGGAAGGGGGAATTCACCCCTCCACTTT.

This clone occurred once. The J gene is TRBJ2-3, the V gene TRBV5-1; a possible D gene is TRBD1 (6 bases). The germline gives CDR1 SGHRS, CDR2 YFSETQ. The CDR3 sequence is 14 residues long. V lost 8 bases and J lost 2, with 15 bases in between. DNA of the CDR3: TGCGCCAGTCGGACACAGGGAGTCACAGATACGCAGTATTTT. This codes for CASRTQGVTDTQYF.

V usage is TRBV7-8 and J usage is TRBJ2-3; the D gene is possibly TRBD2 (6 bases). CDR1 SGHVS and CDR2 FQNEAQ come from the germline V gene. V lost 3 bases and J lost 2, with 9 bases in between. CDR3 length: 14 amino acids. CDR3 nucleotide sequence: TGTGCCAGCAGCTTTGCGGGATACACAGATACGCAGTATTTT. Translation gives CASSFAGYTDTQYF.

This chain links TRBV7-6 with TRBJ2-7, with D possibly being TRBD1 (6 bases). Germline CDR1 is SGHVS and CDR2 is FNYEAQ. Deletions cut 3 bases from V and 2 bases from J, with 11 bases between. The CDR3 is made up of 14 amino acids. The CDR3 here is CASSFWTAAYEQYF. Written as DNA, the CDR3 is TGTGCCAGCAGCTTTTGGACAGCAGCCTACGAGCAGTACTTC.

This clone occurred once. This sequence joins TRBV10-3 and TRBJ1-1; possible D gene TRBD1, 5 bases. CDR3 size: 13 residues. V was clipped by 4 bases and J by 5 bases, with 11 bases between them. The V gene's germline CDR1 is ENHRY and CDR2 SYGVKD. This CDR3 is CAISGPGRTEAFF. In nucleotides, the CDR3 is TGTGCCATCAGTGGTCCAGGGAGGACTGAAGCTTTCTTT.

The CDR3 region is CASNGGREAGEQFF. The CDR3 nucleotides read TGTGCCAGCAACGGAGGGCGGGAGGCGGGCGAGCAGTTCTTC. The V gene is TRBV13, the J gene TRBJ2-1; 8 nucleotides line up with TRBD2. From germline, CDR1 is PRHDT and CDR2 FYEKMQ (reference sequence). V was pared by 7 bases and J by 10 bases, with 12 bases of the junction left unmatched. This CDR3 spans 14 amino acids.

On this clone itself: The same CDR3 also results from other DNA sequences found in this sample. The chain has TRBV6-1 and TRBJ2-6; 7 bases are shared with TRBD1. V shed 9 bases, J shed 0 bases, and the junction held 5 bases outside the gene matches. Per germline, CDR1 MNHNS and CDR2 SASEGT. This CDR3 contains 15 residues. CDR3 sequence (DNA): TGTGCCAGTAGGACAGGAGGCTCTGGGGCCAACGTCCTGACTTTC. Translation: CASRTGGSGANVLTF.

The V call is TRBV2, the J call TRBJ1-2, with 8 bases that match TRBD1. Germline V gene data show CDR1 as SNHLY and CDR2 as FYNNEI. V shed 7 bases and J 7 bases; nucleotides not matched to a gene: 20. The CDR3 has 17 residues. CDR3 sequence reads: CASTHPRGRRSGGGYTF. CDR3 DNA: TGTGCCAGCACCCACCCCAGGGGGCGCAGATCAGGTGGTGGCTACACCTTC.

This chain links TRBV6-4 with TRBJ1-6; D is perhaps TRBD1 (6 bases). The length of the CDR3 is 13 residues. Trimming took 6 bases from V and 10 from J, leaving 13 bases between them. CDR1 MRHNA and CDR2 SNTAGT come from the germline V gene. In nucleotides, the CDR3 is TGTGCCAGCAGCGATACAGGGAGCTCACCCCTCCACTTT. Its protein is CASSDTGSSPLHF.

The gene calls are TRBV16 and TRBJ1-2; TRBD1 is a possible D gene (6 bases). Trimming removed 4 bases from V and 2 bases from J, with 32 bases in between. Per germline, CDR1 KGHSY and CDR2 FQNENV. CDR3 length: 21 residues. CDR3 nucleotide sequence: TGTGCCAGCAGCCGCCACATACAGGGTCCCCGGAAAGGGCGTTTAAACTATGGCTACACCTTC. Its translation: CASSRHIQGPRKGRLNYGYTF.

The V and J genes are TRBV11-2 and TRBJ2-1; D is perhaps TRBD1 (6 bases). This CDR3 region has 17 residues. V was cut by 5 bases and J by 0 bases, with 17 bases left in between. CDR1 SGHAT and CDR2 FQNNGV come from the germline V gene. CDR3 loop: CASSELEGHRSYNEQFF. The DNA for the CDR3 is TGTGCCAGCAGCGAATTAGAGGGACACCGCTCCTACAATGAGCAGTTCTTC. Filled out from reference TRBV11-2 and TRBJ2-1, the complete variable domain reads EAGVAQSPRYKIIEKRQSVAFWCNPISGHATLYWYQQILGQGPKLLIQFQNNGVVDDSQLPKDRFSAERLKGVDSTLKIQPAKLEDSAVYLCASSELEGHRSYNEQFFGPGTRLTVL.

This chain joins TRBV9 and TRBJ2-3, with D uncertain. CDR3 size: 13 residues. V was shortened by 4 bases and J by 1 base, with 7 bases between the two germline ends. Germline V lookup: CDR1 SGDLS, CDR2 YYNGEE. The chain's CDR3 is CASSPRGTDTQYF. The CDR3 nucleotides read TGTGCCAGCAGCCCCCGCGGCACAGATACGCAGTATTTT.

V is TRBV19 and J is TRBJ2-7; TRBD2 matches 8 bases. Germline CDR1 reads LNHDA; CDR2 reads SQIVND (reference sequence). V gave up 5 bases and J gave up 3 bases; unmatched junction bases: 9. This CDR3 spans 15 amino acids. CDR3 DNA: TGTGCCAGTAGTCCCTCCGGCGGGGGGTACTACGAGCAGTACTTC. This encodes CASSPSGGGYYEQYF.

The rearrangement joins TRBV9 to TRBJ2-1, with D maybe TRBD2 (5 bases). V was shortened by 4 bases and J by 5 bases, with 13 bases between the two germline ends. The CDR3 contains 14 residues. Germline V lookup: CDR1 SGDLS, CDR2 YYNGEE. CDR3 DNA sequence: TGTGCCAGCAGCCCGAGGGATCCTGACAATGAGCAGTTCTTC. Protein product: CASSPRDPDNEQFF.

The chain links TRBV11-2 to TRBJ1-5, with 8 nucleotides matching TRBD1. CDR1 SGHAT and CDR2 FQNNGV come from the germline V gene. Trimming cost V 4 bases and J 6 bases; bases outside gene matches: 5. The CDR3 runs to 14 residues. The DNA of the CDR3 is TGTGCCAGCAGCTCCACAGGGGGGAGTCAGCCCCAGCATTTT. Its translation: CASSSTGGSQPQHF.

This chain uses TRBV5-8 with TRBJ1-4, with D hard to call. The V end was cut by 0 bases, the J end by 0 bases, with 9 bases between. CDR1 is SGHTS and CDR2 is YDEGEE in the germline V gene. The CDR3 consists of 16 residues. The CDR3 region is CASSLGRITTNEKLFF. Here the CDR3 DNA reads TGTGCCAGCAGCTTGGGCAGGATAACAACTAATGAAAAACTGTTTTTT.

The chain links TRBV25-1 to TRBJ2-1; TRBD1 is a possible D gene (6 bases). The germline V gene encodes CDR1 MGHDK and CDR2 SYGVNS. The CDR3 spans 11 residues. V was pared by 9 bases and J by 5 bases, with 8 bases between. This CDR3 is CARRTDNEQFF. For the CDR3, the DNA is TGTGCCAGGCGGACAGACAATGAGCAGTTCTTC. The full variable domain, rest sourced from reference TRBV25-1 and TRBJ2-1, is EADIYQTPRYLVIGTGKKITLECSQTMGHDKMYWYQQDPGMELHLIHYSYGVNSTEKGDLSSESTVSRIRTEHFPLTLESARPSHTSQYLCARRTDNEQFFGPGTRLTVL.

The chain carries TRBV5-1 and TRBJ2-5, with 8 bases identical to TRBD1. The CDR3 consists of 15 residues. Germline CDR1 SGHRS, CDR2 YFSETQ. Unmatched junction bases numbered 5, after V lost 0 bases and J lost 4 bases. In DNA, the CDR3 is TGCGCCAGCAGCTTGGAGCTCACAGGGGGAGAGACCCAGTACTTC. This codes for CASSLELTGGETQYF.

The genes are TRBV30 and TRBJ2-3; possibly TRBD1 for D (5 bases). Germline assignment: CDR1 GTSNPN and CDR2 SVGIG (reference sequence). V was pared by 2 bases and J by 2 bases, with 14 bases between. This CDR3 contains 15 residues. The CDR3 region has the DNA TGTGCCTGGAGTTATGGGCACAGGATCACAGATACGCAGTATTTT. Its translation: CAWSYGHRITDTQYF.

This clone was counted once. The chain joins TRBV10-2 to TRBJ1-4, with a tentative D call TRBD1 (6 bases). CDR1 and CDR2 from the germline V gene are WSHSY and SAAADI. Deletions cut 6 bases from V and 7 bases from J, with 15 bases between. CDR3 size: 14 residues. CDR3 protein: CASSEGGGGEKLFF. CDR3 nucleotides: TGCGCCAGCAGCGAGGGGGGGGGCGGTGAAAAACTGTTTTTT.